The T cell receptor beta chain under discussion was sequenced for a study of regulatory T cells in long-lasting Graves disease. The germline V gene has CDR1 SGHRS and CDR2 YFSETQ. The CDR3 contains 13 residues. Losses at the gene ends were 4 bases for V and 7 bases for J; bases not matched to a gene: 7. Through Arm-PCR of CDR3 regions and iRepertoire HTBI primers, TCR beta libraries were built. TCRdb used MiXCR to reprocess the multiplex PCR reads, holding one entry per CDR3 protein. The sample has 350,000 to 450,000 distinct CDR3 sequences, roughly 24% seen once. Study results and caveats: TRBV28, TRBJ1-2 and TRBJ2-5 were favored in persistent disease. Peripheral blood alone, not thyroid tissue, underwent study. Accuracy might have suffered from few samples.

Time point noted: persistent/refractory GD, antithyroid drugs over 5 years with positive TRAb. Following extraction of RNA from PBMCs, that RNA was used to make the TCR library. With respect to this clonotype: The antigen is unknown.

V is TRBV5-1 and J is TRBJ1-2; 7 positions agree with TRBD1. The sequencing used peripheral blood mononuclear cells (PBMCs), collected when the disease was refractory, from a patient treated with antithyroid drugs. This clonotype originated in a woman in her thirties or forties with Graves disease. This CDR3 reads CASSPRQGAGYTF. The CDR3 DNA is TGCGCCAGCAGCCCCCGACAGGGAGCTGGCTACACCTTC.